Listed below are T cell receptor beta chains from one sample, sequenced in a study of blood T cells in healthy people across ages. TCRdb called the 5' RACE reads again in MiXCR, with one record for every CDR3 protein. The sample contains about 1.8 million distinct CDR3 sequences, about 49% of which appear only once. Sequencing was carried out using blood. Receptors were obtained from a woman aged 40 to 50 in good health. CDR3s include the opening cysteine and the closing phenylalanine or tryptophan. The order of the fields is clone size, J gene, V gene, D gene, CDR3 DNA, CDR3 protein. D genes are given only for firm matches. A row's size may be missing; if present it is once, few, many or a size class.

clone size: NA; J gene: TRBJ2-5; V gene: TRBV2; D gene: TRBD1; CDR3 DNA: TGTGCCAGCAGTGAAGCACGCAGGGGGCTAGAGACCCAGTACTTC; CDR3 protein: CASSEARRGLETQYF
clone size: NA; J gene: TRBJ2-7; V gene: TRBV4-2; D gene: NA; CDR3 DNA: TGTGCCGGCAGCCAACGGGACGGTGTCTACGAGCAGTACTTC; CDR3 protein: CAGSQRDGVYEQYF
clone size: few; J gene: TRBJ2-7; V gene: TRBV7-9; D gene: NA; CDR3 DNA: TGTGCCAGCAGCTCCTCAGGAACAGGCGAGCAGTACTTC; CDR3 protein: CASSSSGTGEQYF
clone size: NA; J gene: TRBJ1-2; V gene: TRBV12-3/TRBV12-4; D gene: NA; CDR3 DNA: TGTGCCAGCAGCACACAATGGACAGATCTTTATGGCTACACCTTC; CDR3 protein: CASSTQWTDLYGYTF
clone size: NA; J gene: TRBJ2-5; V gene: TRBV7-9; D gene: NA; CDR3 DNA: TGTGCCAGCAGCACGACGGTGGTGGAGACCCAGTACTTC; CDR3 protein: CASSTTVVETQYF
clone size: NA; J gene: TRBJ2-1; V gene: TRBV7-6; D gene: NA; CDR3 DNA: TGTGCCGGCAGCTCCCCGCCTGGGGGGGCACTCTACAATGAGCAGTTCTTC; CDR3 protein: CAGSSPPGGALYNEQFF
clone size: few; J gene: TRBJ2-5; V gene: TRBV6-5; D gene: NA; CDR3 DNA: TGTGCCAGCAGTTACGATGCTCGAGGCCTACAAGAGACCCAGTACTTC; CDR3 protein: CASSYDARGLQETQYF
clone size: NA; J gene: TRBJ2-7; V gene: TRBV6-2/TRBV6-3; D gene: NA; CDR3 DNA: TGTGCCAGCAGTTACCCCGGCGAGAGTTACGAGCAGTACTTC; CDR3 protein: CASSYPGESYEQYF
clone size: NA; J gene: TRBJ2-5; V gene: TRBV4-3; D gene: NA; CDR3 DNA: TGCGCCAGCAGCCAAGATTGGGGGGTTTGGGGGACCCAGTACTTC; CDR3 protein: CASSQDWGVWGTQYF
clone size: NA; J gene: TRBJ2-1; V gene: TRBV6-5; D gene: TRBD2; CDR3 DNA: TGTGCCAGCGCCCTCCAAGCGGGGTCGTACAATGAGCAGTTCTTC; CDR3 protein: CASALQAGSYNEQFF
clone size: NA; J gene: TRBJ2-3; V gene: TRBV7-2; D gene: TRBD2; CDR3 DNA: TGTGCCAGCAGTATAGCGGGGGGGCTAGATACGCAGTATTTT; CDR3 protein: CASSIAGGLDTQYF
clone size: NA; J gene: TRBJ2-6; V gene: TRBV15; D gene: NA; CDR3 DNA: TGTGCCACCAGCAGCATGCAGGGATTCTCTGGGGCCAACGTCCTGACTTTC; CDR3 protein: CATSSMQGFSGANVLTF
clone size: NA; J gene: TRBJ2-3; V gene: TRBV20-1; D gene: NA; CDR3 DNA: TGCAGTGCTAGAGATGGGCCTAGCCCAGATACGCAGTATTTT; CDR3 protein: CSARDGPSPDTQYF
clone size: few; J gene: TRBJ2-5; V gene: TRBV28; D gene: NA; CDR3 DNA: TGTGCCAGCAGTTATTTCTACAGGGCATGGTGGACCCAGTACTTC; CDR3 protein: CASSYFYRAWWTQYF
clone size: NA; J gene: TRBJ2-7; V gene: TRBV20-1; D gene: NA; CDR3 DNA: TGCAGTGCTAGAAGGGCAGACAAAACCTACGAGCAGTACTTC; CDR3 protein: CSARRADKTYEQYF
clone size: NA; J gene: TRBJ1-5; V gene: TRBV3-1; D gene: TRBD1; CDR3 DNA: TGTGCCAGCAGCCGGGGACAGGCTCAGCCCCAGCATTTT; CDR3 protein: CASSRGQAQPQHF
clone size: once; J gene: TRBJ2-7; V gene: TRBV7-2; D gene: TRBD2; CDR3 DNA: TGTGCCAGCAGCGTGGACGGGGGGTCCAATGAGCAGTACTTC; CDR3 protein: CASSVDGGSNEQYF
clone size: once; J gene: TRBJ2-5; V gene: TRBV27; D gene: TRBD2; CDR3 DNA: TGTGCCAGCAGCTCACTAGCGGGGGGTATTAATGAGCAGTACTTC; CDR3 protein: CASSSLAGGINEQYF
clone size: NA; J gene: TRBJ2-1; V gene: TRBV20-1; D gene: NA; CDR3 DNA: TGCAGTGCTAGAGAGAACAGGGTAGGGTACAATGAGCAGTTCTTC; CDR3 protein: CSARENRVGYNEQFF
clone size: few; J gene: TRBJ2-7; V gene: TRBV5-1; D gene: TRBD2; CDR3 DNA: TGCGCCAGCAGCTACGGACTAGCGGGGGTTTCCTACGAGCAGTACTTC; CDR3 protein: CASSYGLAGVSYEQYF
clone size: NA; J gene: TRBJ1-1; V gene: TRBV27; D gene: NA; CDR3 DNA: TGTGCCAGCAGTTTAAGCTTTGAAGGGAACACTGAAGCTTTCTTT; CDR3 protein: CASSLSFEGNTEAFF